Sequencing of this T cell receptor beta chain was carried out in a study of CDR3 diversity in severe acne. TCRdb reanalysed the PCR reads using MiXCR and keeps one entry per CDR3 protein. The data contain about 90,000 distinct CDR3 sequences, approximately 54% of them singletons. CDR3 size: 13 residues. Per germline, CDR1 MNHNS and CDR2 SASEGT. Trimming took 5 bases from V and 1 from J, leaving 9 bases between them. This clonotype has just a few counts. Sequenced material: blood. The rearrangement joins TRBV6-1 to TRBJ2-7; D gene unclear. The receptor was derived from a male donor with severe acne vulgaris. The CDR3 DNA follows: TGTGCCAGCAGTTACGCAGGTTCCTACGAGCAGTACTTC. Amino acid sequence: CASSYAGSYEQYF.